The next 27 T cell receptor beta chains were all read from a single sample in a study of T cells after yellow fever vaccination. MiXCR was run by TCRdb on the 5' RACE reads, yielding one entry per CDR3 protein. The table includes 500,000 to 650,000 distinct CDR3 sequences, around 12% detected once. This specimen consisted of PBMCs, obtained on the day of the yellow fever booster vaccination. The receptor set was obtained from a man aged 25-40 years who received the YFV17D yellow fever vaccine.

This chain joins TRBV7-8 and TRBJ1-5, with a tentative D call TRBD1 (6 bases). CDR1 SGHVS and CDR2 FQNEAQ come from the germline V gene. The CDR3 is 13 residues long. V shed 4 bases and J shed 6 bases, with 10 bases lying between them. The CDR3 protein is CASSSTGFQPQHF. In nucleotides, the CDR3 is TGTGCCAGCAGCTCCACAGGGTTTCAGCCCCAGCATTTT.

The chain carries TRBV30 and TRBJ2-7, with 7 bases aligning to TRBD1. Germline CDR1 and CDR2: GTSNPN and SVGIG (reference sequence). Unmatched junction bases numbered 11, after V lost 2 bases and J lost 4 bases. The CDR3 spans 15 residues. CDR3 loop: CAWSLTTGILYEQYF. CDR3 nucleotides: TGTGCCTGGAGTCTGACGACAGGGATTCTTTACGAGCAGTACTTC.

The sample holds a few counts of this clonotype. The chain links TRBV20-1 to TRBJ1-1; 8 bases fit TRBD1. CDR3 length: 14 amino acids. Germline V gives CDR1 DFQATT, CDR2 SNEGSKA (reference sequence). V lost 4 bases to trimming and J lost 1 base; unmatched junction nucleotides: 5. Here the CDR3 DNA reads TGCAGTGCTAATTCAGGGGGCCCGAACACTGAAGCTTTCTTT. Translating it yields CSANSGGPNTEAFF.

This clonotype was counted at least ten times. V and J are TRBV6-5 and TRBJ2-3, with D perhaps TRBD2 (5 bases). Germline V gene data show CDR1 as MNHEY and CDR2 as SVGAGI. Trimming took 2 bases from V and 4 from J, leaving 22 bases between them. This CDR3 has 18 residues. Here the CDR3 DNA reads TGTGCCAGCAGTTACCTAGCTGGAAGGGAGTGGTCCCCAGATACGCAGTATTTT. Translated, it gives CASSYLAGREWSPDTQYF.

In this sample, this clonotype turned up many times. The rearrangement joins TRBV15 to TRBJ1-2; no firm D call. V shed 8 bases and J shed 4 bases, with 14 bases lying between them. The germline CDR1 and CDR2 sequences are LNHNV and YYDKDF (reference sequence). The CDR3 consists of 13 residues. The CDR3 protein is CATGGSSLYGYTF. The CDR3 bases are TGTGCCACCGGAGGAAGTAGCCTCTATGGCTACACCTTC.

The chain carries TRBV5-5 and TRBJ2-7; TRBD1 aligns across 8 bases. Germline trimming cut 4 bases from V and 5 bases from J; bases unmatched to any gene: 8. Germline V gives CDR1 SGHKS, CDR2 YYEKEE (reference sequence). CDR3 length: 14 residues. CDR3 sequence: CASSRDRGDDEQYF. The CDR3 nucleotides are TGTGCCAGCAGCCGAGACAGGGGAGATGACGAGCAGTACTTC. The full variable domain, its missing parts supplied by reference TRBV5-5 and TRBJ2-7, is DAGVTQSPTHLIKTRGQQVTLRCSPISGHKSVSWYQQVLGQGPQFIFQYYEKEERGRGNFPDRFSARQFPNYSSELNVNALLLGDSALYLCASSRDRGDDEQYFGPGTRLTVT.

The V call is TRBV4-3, the J call TRBJ2-7, with no clear D. Deletions cut 0 bases from V and 6 bases from J, with 9 bases between. The length of the CDR3 is 13 residues. Germline V gene data show CDR1 as LGHNA and CDR2 as YSLEER. CDR3 protein: CASSQDSTGEQYF. Here the CDR3 DNA reads TGCGCCAGCAGCCAAGATAGTACGGGCGAGCAGTACTTC.

This clonotype was observed many times. The chain uses TRBV20-1 and TRBJ1-5, with D tentatively TRBD1 (5 bases). The CDR3 has 14 residues. V gave up 3 bases and J gave up 0 bases, with 9 bases separating them. Germline V CDR1 and CDR2: DFQATT, SNEGSKA (reference sequence). Written as DNA, the CDR3 is TGCAGTGCTAGTCGGGGGATTAGCAATCAGCCCCAGCATTTT. Encoded protein: CSASRGISNQPQHF.

This chain uses TRBV29-1 with TRBJ2-7, with D possibly being TRBD2 (6 bases). The germline CDR1 and CDR2 sequences are SQVTM and ANQGSEA. V lost 3 bases, J lost 5 bases, and 11 bases lay in between. The CDR3 is made up of 12 amino acids. CDR3 region: CSVDPASDEQYF. CDR3 nucleotide sequence: TGCAGCGTTGATCCGGCTAGCGACGAGCAGTACTTC.

The rearrangement links TRBV11-2 to TRBJ2-1, with TRBD2 matching 9 bases. CDR3 length equals 14 residues. After removal of 3 bases from V and 6 bases from J, the junction contained 3 bases not matched to a gene. Germline V CDR1 and CDR2: SGHAT, FQNNGV. DNA for the CDR3: TGTGCCAGCAGCTTGGGGACTAGCACCAATGAGCAGTTCTTC. Protein sequence: CASSLGTSTNEQFF.

This clonotype was seen more than once but under ten times. The V gene is TRBV28, the J gene TRBJ2-1; a weak D match, TRBD2 (5 bases). V was shortened by 4 bases and J by 5 bases, with 15 bases between the two germline ends. The CDR3 is made up of 15 amino acids. Germline V lookup: CDR1 MDHEN, CDR2 SYDVKM. In nucleotides, the CDR3 is TGTGCCAGCAGTTCAGTCGGGGAGTACAACAATGAGCAGTTCTTC. This codes for CASSSVGEYNNEQFF.

V and J are TRBV7-2 and TRBJ2-5; 10 nucleotides align to TRBD2. The CDR3 consists of 16 residues. The V gene's germline CDR1 is SGHTA and CDR2 FQGNSA. The V gene end was trimmed by 3 bases and the J gene end by 4 bases; junction bases not matched to a gene: 8. The CDR3 sequence: CASSFLAGVGGETQYF. CDR3 DNA: TGTGCCAGCAGCTTCCTAGCGGGAGTTGGCGGAGAGACCCAGTACTTC.

This clonotype was observed a handful of times. The junction does not match germline at one end; this may be a read error. The DNA for the CDR3 is TGTGCCAGCACCGTAGCGGGAAGCCCACCTCTAGGTGAGCAGTTCTTC. It specifies CASTVAGSPPLGEQFF. The chain links TRBV9 to TRBJ2-1, with 8 bases identical to TRBD2. CDR3 length equals 16 residues. Germline V CDR1 and CDR2: SGDLS, YYNGEE.

The chain uses TRBV5-1 and TRBJ2-3; possibly TRBD2 for D (6 bases). The CDR3 totals 12 residues. Trimming took 2 bases from V and 9 from J, leaving 10 bases between them. Germline CDR1 reads SGHRS; CDR2 reads YFSETQ. CDR3 DNA sequence: TGCGCCAGCAGCTTCAGGGACTCAACGCAGTATTTT. Residues: CASSFRDSTQYF.

The chain has TRBV6-5 and TRBJ1-2; D possibly corresponds to TRBD1 (5 bases). This CDR3 has 17 residues. Trimming shortened V by 2 bases and J by 0 bases, and 16 bases separated the two germline ends. Germline assignment: CDR1 MNHEY and CDR2 SVGAGI. Here the CDR3 DNA reads TGTGCCAGCAGTTACGATCCACGGCAGACAGCTAACTATGGCTACACCTTC. Protein product: CASSYDPRQTANYGYTF.

The gene calls are TRBV12-5 and TRBJ2-1; D assignment may be TRBD1 or TRBD2 (5 bases each). CDR3 length: 15 residues. Per germline, CDR1 LGHNT and CDR2 FRNRAP. V dropped 7 bases and J dropped 8 bases, with 21 bases sitting between them. CDR3 coding DNA: TGTGCTAGTGCCGGTACAGGACTCCGTGGGGATGAGCAGTTCTTC. As protein: CASAGTGLRGDEQFF.

The chain is built from TRBV10-3 and TRBJ2-7; the match to TRBD2 covers 10 bases. Unmatched junction bases numbered 7, after V lost 6 bases and J lost 5 bases. Germline V gene sequence: CDR1 ENHRY, CDR2 SYGVKD. The CDR3 extends over 14 amino acids. CDR3 sequence reads: CAISSAGGPNEQYF. The CDR3 nucleotides read TGTGCCATCAGCTCAGCGGGAGGGCCTAACGAGCAGTACTTC.

This clonotype has just a few counts. The V and J genes are TRBV7-3 and TRBJ1-1; 7 nucleotides align to TRBD1. Germline V gene sequence: CDR1 SGHTA, CDR2 FQGTGA. The CDR3 sequence is 13 residues long. Losses at the gene ends were 5 bases for V and 5 bases for J; bases not matched to a gene: 5. In DNA, the CDR3 is TGTGCCAGCAGCCCCGGACAGGTAACTGAAGCTTTCTTT. This codes for CASSPGQVTEAFF. Using reference TRBV7-3 and TRBJ1-1 for the parts outside the CDR3, the full variable domain is GAGVSQTPSNKVTEKGKYVELRCDPISGHTALYWYRQSLGQGPEFLIYFQGTGAADDSGLPNDRFFAVRPEGSVSTLKIQRTERGDSAVYLCASSPGQVTEAFFGQGTRLTVV.

This clonotype was detected a few times. The gene calls are TRBV19 and TRBJ1-2; 7 positions agree with TRBD1. V lost 5 bases, J lost 4 bases, and 10 bases stayed unmatched. The CDR3 contains 15 residues. CDR1 and CDR2 from the germline V gene are LNHDA and SQIVND (reference sequence). The CDR3 spells CASSDRADRTYGYTF. CDR3 DNA sequence: TGTGCCAGTAGTGACCGGGCGGACAGGACCTATGGCTACACCTTC. The entire variable domain, with the rest obtained from reference TRBV19 and TRBJ1-2, is as follows: DGGITQSPKYLFRKEGQNVTLSCEQNLNHDAMYWYRQDPGQGLRLIYYSQIVNDFQKGDIAEGYSVSREKKESFPLTVTSAQKNPTAFYLCASSDRADRTYGYTFGSGTRLTVV.

This rearrangement joins TRBV10-2 to TRBJ2-5, with TRBD1 as a possible D gene (6 bases). Germline CDR1 reads WSHSY; CDR2 reads SAAADI. V lost 6 bases and J lost 4, with 12 bases in between. CDR3 length equals 13 residues. In DNA, the CDR3 is TGCGCCAGCAGGTTTGGGGGCGGAGAGACCCAGTACTTC. Translated: CASRFGGGETQYF.

This clonotype came up a few times. The rearrangement uses TRBV3-1 and TRBJ2-1, with D maybe TRBD2 (6 bases). The CDR3 is 18 residues long. Trimming took off 0 bases at V and 2 bases at J, with 17 bases between the two ends. The V gene's germline CDR1 is LGHDT and CDR2 YNNKEL (reference sequence). CDR3 coding DNA: TGTGCCAGCAGCCAAGACCCCCTAAGGCGGGGAACCTACAATGAGCAGTTCTTC. It yields the protein CASSQDPLRRGTYNEQFF.

This clonotype has just a few counts. The rearrangement joins TRBV28 to TRBJ2-7, with 14 bases lining up with TRBD2. Germline V gene sequence: CDR1 MDHEN, CDR2 SYDVKM. The V gene end was trimmed by 5 bases and the J gene end by 9 bases; junction bases not matched to a gene: 9. This CDR3 is 15 amino acids long. The CDR3 here is CASSLGGLAGVGQYF. The CDR3 nucleotides are TGTGCCAGCAGTCTAGGGGGACTAGCGGGAGTAGGGCAGTACTTC.

This clonotype was counted between two and nine times. The chain links TRBV10-3 to TRBJ2-5; D is possibly TRBD1 or TRBD2 (5 bases each). Germline CDR1 and CDR2: ENHRY and SYGVKD. Trimming cost V 4 bases and J 5 bases, with 14 bases left between them. There are 14 residues in the CDR3. CDR3 protein: CAISGQGGLETQYF. CDR3 nucleotides: TGTGCCATCAGTGGCCAGGGCGGGTTGGAGACCCAGTACTTC.

This chain joins TRBV30 and TRBJ2-7, with no clear D. Germline CDR1 is GTSNPN and CDR2 is SVGIG (reference sequence). The CDR3 length is 13 residues. Trimming shortened V by 5 bases and J by 0 bases, and 11 bases separated the two germline ends. The CDR3 nucleotides read TGTGCCTGGGCCTTGGCCGACTCCTACGAGCAGTACTTC. Its translation is CAWALADSYEQYF.

This clonotype was seen a few times. The chain has TRBV4-3 and TRBJ2-3, with 10 bases lining up with TRBD2. Germline lookup yields CDR1 LGHNA and CDR2 YSLEER. This CDR3 spans 19 amino acids. V trimming: 0 bases; J trimming: 2 bases; junction bases outside the gene matches: 11. CDR3: CASSQEGGWGLAFTDTQYF. The CDR3 DNA follows: TGCGCCAGCAGCCAAGAGGGAGGGTGGGGACTAGCGTTCACAGATACGCAGTATTTT.

V usage is TRBV12-5 and J usage is TRBJ2-3; possibly TRBD2 for D (5 bases). The length of the CDR3 is 14 residues. Germline CDR1 and CDR2: LGHNT and FRNRAP. Trimming shortened V by 6 bases and J by 0 bases, and 10 bases separated the two germline ends. CDR3 loop: CASGQRSSTDTQYF. CDR3 in DNA: TGTGCTAGTGGCCAGCGGAGTAGCACAGATACGCAGTATTTT.

V gene TRBV19 combines with J gene TRBJ2-5; D is perhaps TRBD1 or TRBD2 (5 bases each). V shed 3 bases and J shed 5 bases, with 13 bases lying between them. Looked up from germline, CDR1 is LNHDA and CDR2 is SQIVND (reference sequence). The CDR3 is made up of 14 amino acids. CDR3 nucleotides: TGTGCCAGTAGTATGGATTGGGGGTACGAGACCCAGTACTTC. This codes for CASSMDWGYETQYF.